These 31 T cell receptor beta chains originate from one sample sequenced in a study of blood T cell repertoires in COVID-19. Profiling relied on immunoSEQ multiplex PCR, and the TCRdb table lists in-frame clones only, not all of them. There are 210,000 or so clones in the sample; 70% to 90% occur only once, and about an eighth lies in the top ten. Specimen: peripheral blood. These receptors were taken from a woman under 30 who had recovered from COVID-19.

The chain uses TRBV28 and TRBJ1-1; tentatively, D is TRBD1 (6 bases). The CDR3 sequence is 15 residues long. Trimming took off 5 bases at V and 1 base at J, with 14 bases between the two ends. Germline lookup yields CDR1 MDHEN and CDR2 SYDVKM. This chain's CDR3 is CASSLDLQGNTEAFF. For the CDR3, the DNA is TGTGCCAGCAGTCTGGACCTACAGGGGAACACTGAAGCTTTCTTT.

The table lists this clone with a count of one. The V call is TRBV6-6, the J call TRBJ1-5; TRBD1 agrees at 8 bases. Trimming removed 5 bases from V and 7 bases from J; junction bases left unmatched: 7. The length of the CDR3 is 14 residues. Germline CDR1 and CDR2: MNHNY and SVGAGI (reference sequence). In DNA, the CDR3 is TGTGCCAGCAGTGACCGGGACAGGAAACAGCCCCAGCATTTT. It translates to CASSDRDRKQPQHF.

The chain employs TRBV10-3 and TRBJ1-1, with a weak D call TRBD1 (5 bases). The germline CDR1 and CDR2 sequences are ENHRY and SYGVKD. The V and J ends lost 8 bases and 4 bases respectively, with 11 bases between them. CDR3 length equals 12 residues. The chain's CDR3 is CAIGGEATEAFF. The CDR3 region has the DNA TGTGCCATCGGGGGGGAGGCCACTGAAGCTTTCTTT.

The chain links TRBV7-9 to TRBJ2-1; D gene unclear. Per the germline V gene, CDR1 is SEHNR and CDR2 is FQNEAQ (reference sequence). Trimming cost V 0 bases and J 6 bases, with 6 bases left between them. CDR3 length: 13 residues. In DNA form, the CDR3 reads TGTGCCAGCAGCTTAGCCGGGTTCAATGAGCAGTTCTTC. Protein product: CASSLAGFNEQFF.

The chain couples TRBV5-6 to TRBJ1-3; a possible D gene is TRBD1 (6 bases). Germline-derived CDR1 and CDR2 are SGHDT and YYEEEE. The CDR3 consists of 15 residues. Trimming cost V 4 bases and J 0 bases, with 11 bases left between them. This chain's CDR3 is CASSRDTPSGNTIYF. Written as DNA, the CDR3 is TGTGCCAGCAGCAGGGACACACCCTCTGGAAACACCATATATTTT.

The gene calls are TRBV5-1 and TRBJ2-1, with 10 bases that match TRBD2. The junction had 1 base not matched to a gene; V was cut back by 3 bases and J by 7 bases. Germline-derived CDR1 and CDR2 are SGHRS and YFSETQ. The CDR3 spans 13 residues. The CDR3 sequence: CASSYSGRNEQFF. CDR3 DNA sequence: TGCGCCAGCAGCTATAGCGGGAGGAATGAGCAGTTCTTC.

This clone occurred once. This chain uses TRBV5-1 with TRBJ2-5; 7 nucleotides match TRBD2. CDR3 size: 16 residues. V shed 5 bases, J shed 4 bases, and the junction held 14 bases outside the gene matches. Germline values: CDR1 SGHRS, CDR2 YFSETQ. CDR3 bases: TGCGCCAGCAGTCGACGAGCGGGACTATCAGGAGAGACCCAGTACTTC. This gives the protein CASSRRAGLSGETQYF.

V usage is TRBV5-1 and J usage is TRBJ1-2; maybe TRBD1 (6 bases). Germline CDR1 is SGHRS and CDR2 is YFSETQ. This CDR3 contains 15 residues. V lost 1 base, J lost 3 bases, and 13 bases lay in between. The CDR3 reads CASSLLTGNDYGYTF. In DNA, the CDR3 is TGCGCCAGCAGCTTGCTAACAGGGAATGACTATGGCTACACCTTC.

This clone was recorded only once. The rearrangement uses TRBV29-1 and TRBJ1-2; D gene uncertain. The CDR3 spans 12 residues. The germline V gene has CDR1 SQVTM and CDR2 ANQGSEA. Deletions cut 0 bases from V and 4 bases from J, with 6 bases between. The DNA of the CDR3 is TGCAGCGTTGAAGATCTGGCCTATGGCTACACCTTC. Protein sequence: CSVEDLAYGYTF.

The J gene is TRBJ2-7, the V gene TRBV7-2, with D tentatively TRBD2 (5 bases). The V gene lost 6 bases and the J gene lost 2 bases, with 11 bases spanning the gap. The CDR3 consists of 13 residues. The germline gives CDR1 SGHTA, CDR2 FQGNSA. The CDR3 spells CASSYGLTYEQYF. The CDR3 DNA reads TGTGCCAGCAGTTATGGACTTACCTACGAGCAGTACTTC. The full variable domain, rest sourced from reference TRBV7-2 and TRBJ2-7, is GAGVSQSPSNKVTEKGKDVELRCDPISGHTALYWYRQSLGQGLEFLIYFQGNSAPDKSGLPSDRFSAERTGGSVSTLTIQRTQQEDSAVYLCASSYGLTYEQYFGPGTRLTVT.

This chain uses TRBV25-1 with TRBJ1-1; TRBD1 matches at 8 bases. The germline CDR1 and CDR2 sequences are MGHDK and SYGVNS. The CDR3 length is 16 residues. The junction had 13 bases not matched to a gene; V was cut back by 6 bases and J by 4 bases. As DNA, the CDR3 is TGTGCCAGCAGCCATGTCAGGGGGCCGGGGACCACTGAAGCTTTCTTT. It translates to CASSHVRGPGTTEAFF.

This chain connects TRBV30 to TRBJ1-1; D is unclear. Trimming shortened V by 2 bases and J by 5 bases, and 9 bases separated the two germline ends. The CDR3 is 12 residues long. The germline V gene has CDR1 GTSNPN and CDR2 SVGIG (reference sequence). CDR3 residues: CAWSLERTEAFF. CDR3 nucleotides: TGTGCCTGGAGTCTAGAGAGAACTGAAGCTTTCTTT. Full variable domain (rest looked up from reference TRBV30 and TRBJ1-1): SQTIHQWPATLVQPVGSPLSLECTVEGTSNPNLYWYRQAAGRGLQLLFYSVGIGQISSEVPQNLSASRPQDRQFILSSKKLLLSDSGFYLCAWSLERTEAFFGQGTRLTVV.

This clone appeared a single time. The chain is built from TRBV29-1 and TRBJ2-3, with 15 bases fitting TRBD2. J lost 5 bases, V lost 2 bases, and 8 bases had no gene match. Looked up from germline, CDR1 is SQVTM and CDR2 is ANQGSEA. This CDR3 has 17 residues. CDR3 protein: CSVEIGLAGGPGDTQYF. The CDR3 region has the DNA TGCAGCGTTGAAATCGGACTAGCGGGAGGGCCGGGAGATACGCAGTATTTT.

This chain links TRBV18 with TRBJ2-7; 9 positions agree with TRBD1. Looked up from germline, CDR1 is KGHSH and CDR2 is LQKENI. CDR3 length equals 14 residues. The junction had 3 bases not matched to a gene; V was cut back by 3 bases and J by 3 bases. CDR3 residues: CASSPRDRDYEQYF. CDR3 in DNA: TGTGCCAGCTCACCTAGGGACAGGGACTACGAGCAGTACTTC.

This chain links TRBV15 with TRBJ2-5; D is undetermined. CDR3 length: 13 amino acids. V was shortened by 0 bases and J by 5 bases, with 7 bases between the two germline ends. The germline CDR1 and CDR2 sequences are LNHNV and YYDKDF (reference sequence). CDR3 sequence (DNA): TGTGCCACCAGCAGAGATTCAAGCGAGACCCAGTACTTC. It encodes CATSRDSSETQYF.

V gene TRBV25-1 combines with J gene TRBJ2-1, with 7 nucleotides matching TRBD2. The V gene end was trimmed by 4 bases and the J gene end by 4 bases; junction bases not matched to a gene: 4. There are 14 residues in the CDR3. Germline loops: CDR1 MGHDK, CDR2 SYGVNS. CDR3 protein: CASSVGGSYNEQFF. In DNA form, the CDR3 reads TGTGCCAGCAGTGTGGGAGGGTCGTACAATGAGCAGTTCTTC.

This clone has a single count. This chain connects TRBV29-1 to TRBJ2-7; the match to TRBD1 covers 7 bases. This CDR3 is 12 amino acids long. J was trimmed by 2 bases and V by 7 bases; bases with no gene match: 5. CDR1 is SQVTM and CDR2 is ANQGSEA in the germline V gene. The CDR3 sequence is CSAGTVPYEQYF. CDR3 DNA sequence: TGCAGCGCCGGGACAGTCCCCTACGAGCAGTACTTC.

Details on this clone: One junction end disagrees with the germline gene, perhaps due to a read error. The chain uses TRBV5-1 and TRBJ1-2; 9 bases fit TRBD1. Germline lookup yields CDR1 SGHRS and CDR2 YFSETQ. The CDR3 is made up of 18 amino acids. The CDR3, as DNA: TGCGCCAGCAGCTTATACAGACGGTCCGGGACAGGGAACTATAGCTACACCTTC. The encoded protein is CASSLYRRSGTGNYSYTF. Variable domain in full (rest from reference TRBV5-1 and TRBJ1-2): KAGVTQTPRYLIKTRGQQVTLSCSPISGHRSVSWYQQTPGQGLQFLFEYFSETQRNKGNFPGRFSGRQFSNSRSEMNVSTLELGDSALYLCASSLYRRSGTGNYSYTFGSGTRLTVV.

The chain has TRBV5-4 and TRBJ2-2, with TRBD2 matching 10 bases. This CDR3 is 16 amino acids long. The germline V gene has CDR1 SGHNT and CDR2 YYREEE (reference sequence). V trimming: 2 bases; J trimming: 6 bases; junction bases outside the gene matches: 7. Here the CDR3 reads CASSFLAGDPSGELFF. The CDR3 DNA reads as TGTGCCAGCAGCTTTCTAGCGGGAGATCCTTCCGGGGAGCTGTTTTTT.

This sequence joins TRBV19 and TRBJ2-7, with TRBD1 as a possible D gene (5 bases). Trimming shortened V by 5 bases and J by 2 bases, and 13 bases separated the two germline ends. The germline gives CDR1 LNHDA, CDR2 SQIVND (reference sequence). This CDR3 has 14 amino acids. The chain's CDR3 is CASSPRKGAYEQYF. The DNA for the CDR3 is TGTGCCAGTAGTCCCCGGAAAGGGGCCTACGAGCAGTACTTC.

V and J are TRBV11-3 and TRBJ2-2; 8 bases fit TRBD1. CDR3 size: 17 residues. Germline V gene lookup returns CDR1 SGHNT and CDR2 YENEEA. V was clipped by 6 bases and J by 6 bases; unmatched bases: 15. CDR3 region: CASSQRTGTVAAGELFF. In DNA form, the CDR3 reads TGTGCCAGCAGTCAGAGGACAGGGACGGTGGCGGCCGGGGAGCTGTTTTTT.

The CDR3 sequence is CASSQTGKETQYF. The DNA of the CDR3 is TGCGCCAGCAGCCAAACAGGGAAAGAGACCCAGTACTTC. V usage is TRBV4-3 and J usage is TRBJ2-5; perhaps TRBD1 as D (6 bases). CDR1 and CDR2 from the germline V gene are LGHNA and YSLEER. With 2 bases removed from V and 3 bases from J, the gap between germline ends came to 7 bases. The CDR3 loop spans 13 amino acids.

V usage is TRBV5-5 and J usage is TRBJ2-1, with TRBD2 matching over 11 bases. The CDR3 spans 16 residues. Germline V gene lookup returns CDR1 SGHKS and CDR2 YYEKEE (reference sequence). Trimming at V came to 4 bases and at J to 8 bases, leaving 11 bases not matched to a gene. The CDR3 sequence: CASSILTSGMGDEQFF. CDR3 DNA: TGTGCCAGCAGCATCCTGACTAGCGGGATGGGCGATGAGCAGTTCTTC. Filled out from reference TRBV5-5 and TRBJ2-1, the complete variable domain reads DAGVTQSPTHLIKTRGQQVTLRCSPISGHKSVSWYQQVLGQGPQFIFQYYEKEERGRGNFPDRFSARQFPNYSSELNVNALLLGDSALYLCASSILTSGMGDEQFFGPGTRLTVL.

Here the CDR3 DNA reads TGTGCCACCAGTGATTACGACCCCCCCCGACAGATAGATTACTATGGCTACACCTTC. Encoded protein: CATSDYDPPRQIDYYGYTF. V and J are TRBV24-1 and TRBJ1-2; D is possibly TRBD1 (5 bases). Trimming shortened V by 2 bases and J by 3 bases, and 24 bases separated the two germline ends. Germline V gene sequence: CDR1 KGHDR, CDR2 SFDVKD. The CDR3 contains 19 residues.

This chain links TRBV27 with TRBJ2-2; D unresolved. Trimming shortened V by 4 bases and J by 4 bases, and 7 bases separated the two germline ends. CDR3 size: 13 residues. Germline values: CDR1 MNHEY, CDR2 SMNVEV (reference sequence). CDR3 in amino acids: CASSYLSTGELFF. CDR3 bases: TGTGCCAGCAGTTATCTATCCACCGGGGAGCTGTTTTTT.

This clone was observed a single time. The rearrangement links TRBV15 to TRBJ2-3; 10 positions match TRBD2. V lost 4 bases and J lost 7; bases outside the gene matches: 17. CDR3 length: 18 amino acids. Germline V gene lookup returns CDR1 LNHNV and CDR2 YYDKDF (reference sequence). The CDR3 spells CATSTRFSGRRPVNTQYF. The CDR3 DNA is TGTGCCACCAGCACCAGATTTAGCGGGAGGAGGCCCGTCAATACGCAGTATTTT.

V gene TRBV12-3 or TRBV12-4 combines with J gene TRBJ1-2; tentatively, D is TRBD1 (6 bases). The length of the CDR3 is 11 residues. The ends were cut back, 11 bases at V and 7 bases at J, with 14 bases in the middle. CDR3 sequence (DNA): TGTGCCGGGTTAGGGGGGGGTGGCTACACCTTC. The encoded protein is CAGLGGGGYTF.

The rearrangement joins TRBV24-1 to TRBJ2-7, with 9 bases lining up with TRBD2. The CDR3 has 16 residues. Germline-derived CDR1 and CDR2 are KGHDR and SFDVKD. Trimming at V came to 3 bases and at J to 0 bases, leaving 5 bases not matched to a gene. The CDR3: CATSDPLAGTSYEQYF. The CDR3 nucleotides read TGTGCCACCAGTGATCCCCTAGCGGGGACCTCCTACGAGCAGTACTTC.

In this sample, this clone turned up a few times. The CDR3, as DNA: TGTGCCAGCAGTGAATATATTCGTGAGACAGGCGTCTACAATGAGCAGTTCTTC. Translation: CASSEYIRETGVYNEQFF. The V and J genes are TRBV25-1 and TRBJ2-1; maybe TRBD1 (6 bases). From germline, CDR1 is MGHDK and CDR2 SYGVNS. Trimming stripped 0 bases from V and 3 bases from J, with 18 bases between. This CDR3 contains 18 residues.

This clone showed up just once. This chain connects TRBV18 to TRBJ2-7; 10 nucleotides line up with TRBD2. Germline CDR1 KGHSH, CDR2 LQKENI. Trimming cost V 6 bases and J 2 bases; bases outside gene matches: 4. The CDR3 has 14 amino acids. CDR3 sequence (DNA): TGTGCCAGCTCTTCTAGCGGGAGTCCCTACGAGCAGTACTTC. The encoded protein is CASSSSGSPYEQYF.

This chain connects TRBV2 to TRBJ1-4, with a weak D call TRBD1 (5 bases). Germline V gives CDR1 SNHLY, CDR2 FYNNEI. CDR3 size: 15 residues. Trimming shortened V by 5 bases and J by 1 base, and 11 bases separated the two germline ends. CDR3 sequence: CASSLQGRTNEKLFF. The DNA of the CDR3 is TGTGCCAGCAGTCTCCAGGGTCGAACTAATGAAAAACTGTTTTTT.